These 11 T cell receptor beta chains came from one sample sequenced in a study of post-analysis software for immune sequencing data. General observations from the study: Controls had lower frequencies than patients of 4 or 5 TRBV segments, which included TRBV5-6, TRBV5-1 and TRBV20-1.

The antigens these receptors bind are not known. Sequencing libraries made from TCR beta cDNA carried unique molecular identifiers. TCRdb reprocessed the PCR reads with MiXCR, giving one entry per CDR3 protein. The sample records approximately 660,000 distinct CDR3 sequences, approximately 60% being singletons. Input material: blood. All receptors derive from a girl aged 2-10 years with multiple sclerosis.

The rearrangement links TRBV12-3 or TRBV12-4 to TRBJ1-5, with D uncertain. The ends were cut back, 6 bases at V and 5 bases at J, with 8 bases in the middle. The CDR3 length is 12 residues. CDR3 residues: CASRAAYQPQHF. Written as DNA, the CDR3 is TGTGCCAGCAGGGCCGCTTATCAGCCCCAGCATTTT.

This chain joins TRBV18 and TRBJ2-7, with 8 bases that match TRBD2. The better agreement between TRBJ2-5 and the DNA end casts doubt on the J call. The CDR3 extends over 14 amino acids. The germline V gene encodes CDR1 KGHSH and CDR2 LQKENI. The CDR3 region is CASSLPTSAETQYF. CDR3 nucleotides: TGTGCCAGCTCACTACCGACTAGCGCGGAGACCCAGTACTTC.

The CDR3 loop is CASVDSARHGYTF. In DNA, the CDR3 is TGTGCCAGCGTGGATTCGGCACGACATGGCTACACCTTC. V usage is TRBV6-5 and J usage is TRBJ1-2; D unclear. The germline V gene has CDR1 MNHEY and CDR2 SVGAGI. This CDR3 has 13 residues. The ends were cut back, 8 bases at V and 6 bases at J, with 16 bases in the middle.

This clonotype was detected only once. V and J are TRBV7-2 and TRBJ2-3, with D unclear. Germline V CDR1 and CDR2: SGHTA, FQGNSA. The CDR3 length is 17 residues. V gave up 4 bases and J gave up 0 bases, with 17 bases separating them. CDR3 in DNA: TGTGCCAGCAGCTCCAAAGTCGTGAGCTTTAGCACAGATACGCAGTATTTT. Its protein is CASSSKVVSFSTDTQYF.

V and J are TRBV23-1 and TRBJ2-7; a weak D match, TRBD2 (5 bases). TRBV23-1 is known as an ORF, though its function is uncertain. The V end lost 6 bases, the J end lost 0 bases, and 21 bases lay between the germline ends. This CDR3 comprises 17 residues. For the CDR3, the DNA is TGCGCCAGCAGAGCCCTTAAGGACTCGATCGCCTCCTACGAGCAGTACTTC. Amino acids: CASRALKDSIASYEQYF.

The chain recombines TRBV12-3 or TRBV12-4 with TRBJ2-1; 8 bases map to TRBD2. V was pared by 3 bases and J by 4 bases, with 8 bases of the junction left unmatched. The CDR3 runs to 16 residues. CDR3 nucleotide sequence: TGTGCCAGCAGTTTCGTCCCGGGACTAGAGTACAATGAGCAGTTCTTC. Amino acid sequence: CASSFVPGLEYNEQFF.

The chain employs TRBV18 and TRBJ2-7; 9 nucleotides line up with TRBD2. The length of the CDR3 is 13 residues. With V trimmed by 6 bases and J by 6 bases, 6 bases remained unmatched. CDR1 and CDR2 from the germline V gene are KGHSH and LQKENI. The CDR3 DNA reads as TGTGCCAGCTCGCTGAAGCGGGAGGCCGAGCAGTACTTC. Protein sequence: CASSLKREAEQYF. The variable domain in full, completed from reference TRBV18 and TRBJ2-7, reads NAGVMQNPRHLVRRRGQEARLRCSPMKGHSHVYWYRQLPEEGLKFMVYLQKENIIDESGMPKERFSAEFPKEGPSILRIQQVVRGDSAAYFCASSLKREAEQYFGPGTRLTVT.

The rearrangement joins TRBV29-1 to TRBJ1-1; D gene unclear. This CDR3 comprises 12 residues. Germline lookup yields CDR1 SQVTM and CDR2 ANQGSEA. Trimming stripped 1 base from V and 3 bases from J, with 6 bases between. CDR3 sequence reads: CSVEGVDTEAFF. The CDR3 DNA is TGCAGCGTTGAAGGTGTGGACACTGAAGCTTTCTTT.

The chain uses TRBV6-5 and TRBJ2-7, with 7 bases that match TRBD1. CDR1 and CDR2 (germline): MNHEY, SVGAGI. CDR3 length: 16 residues. V shed 0 bases, J shed 3 bases, and the junction held 8 bases outside the gene matches. The DNA of the CDR3 is TGTGCCAGCAGTTACTCGAAGGCAGGGGGTCTCTACGAGCAGTACTTC. Translating gives CASSYSKAGGLYEQYF.

The rearrangement joins TRBV7-3 to TRBJ2-1, with D maybe TRBD1 (6 bases). CDR1 is SGHTA, CDR2 FQGTGA, per germline. The CDR3 is 17 residues long. Deletions cut 0 bases from V and 5 bases from J, with 17 bases between. The CDR3 nucleotides read TGTGCCAGCAGCTTAACTCCGTTACAGGGATTAAACAATGAGCAGTTCTTC. Translated: CASSLTPLQGLNNEQFF.

The chain has TRBV12-3 or TRBV12-4 and TRBJ1-5; D perhaps matches TRBD1 (6 bases). This CDR3 is 14 amino acids long. V lost 6 bases and J lost 7, with 16 bases in between. The chain's CDR3 is CASSTGGSGQPQHF. Written as DNA, the CDR3 is TGTGCCAGCAGCACCGGGGGCTCGGGGCAGCCCCAGCATTTT.